This TCR beta chain was sequenced for a study of metastatic and nonmetastatic thyroid tumors. V was clipped by 4 bases and J by 1 base, with 25 bases between them. This CDR3 has 18 residues. The germline V gene has CDR1 GTSNPN and CDR2 SVGIG (reference sequence). No patient received treatment before thyroid surgery. TCRdb reanalyzed the PCR reads with MiXCR. The table records 45,000 to 65,000 clones, under 20% of them present only once. The table lists this clone with many counts. This sequence joins TRBV30 and TRBJ1-1; maybe TRBD1 (5 bases). Specimen: blood. This TCR came from a female donor with papillary thyroid cancer or a benign thyroid nodule (not recorded which). Some clones in this sample may be carry-over from other donors' samples. CDR3 protein: CAWTLRSLRGGPNTEAFF. The CDR3 bases are TGTGCCTGGACCCTGAGGTCCCTGAGGGGAGGTCCGAACACTGAAGCTTTCTTT.